This T cell receptor (beta chain) comes out of a study of regulatory and conventional T cells in RAG deficiency. Genomic DNA came from blood regulatory T cells gated CD4+ CD25-high CD127-low. The CDR3 is made up of 17 amino acids. The trim removed 3 bases at V and 3 bases at J, leaving 8 bases unmatched. From germline, CDR1 is KGHSH and CDR2 LQKENI. Using immunoSEQ multiplex PCR, the repertoire was profiled, and TCRdb retains in-frame clones only, with some absent. This sample has under 20,000 clones, with about nine tenths found just once. These same records also appear under a second study, on regulatory T cells. This second study says: The PCR used 52 TRBV and 13 TRBJ primers.

The clonotype originates from a human donor in good health. The chain employs TRBV18 and TRBJ1-6; TRBD1 matches at 7 bases. Sequenced: Tregs sorted from blood. DNA of the CDR3: TGTGCCAGCTCACCCTCCGGGACAGCTAGCTATAATTCACCCCTCCACTTT. Its translation: CASSPSGTASYNSPLHF.